The rows below give T cell receptor beta chains drawn from one sample of a study of early stage breast cancer tumors. The data were produced by immunoSEQ multiplex PCR, yet TCRdb's version contains in-frame clones alone and is incomplete. The profile shows around 20,000 clones, around 83% of them singletons. The specimen was blood. These receptors were obtained from a person between 65 and 79 years old with breast cancer. Both conserved end residues are trimmed from each CDR3. Clone sizes are given selectively: once, few, many, or a class where the clone is expanded.

V gene,clone size,CDR3 protein
TRBV29-1,once,SVGQGLSYEQY
TRBV28,NA,ASRSGGGTEAF
TRBV11-2,NA,ASSLRPQGYQKGETQY
TRBV18,NA,ASSQSTGAEEKLF
TRBV10-2,NA,ASSEVGENSPLH
TRBV5-8,NA,ASSLGISGGPLETQY
TRBV7-9,NA,ASRSFFRDTQY
TRBV6-1,once,ASGGGGVGTDTQY
TRBV30,NA,AWTPGGSGKNEQF
TRBV10-3,NA,AISDSDRQETQY
TRBV19,NA,ASSIGTGRSNTEAF
TRBV9,NA,ASSGDRGNTEAF
TRBV18,NA,ASSRETGSEEQY
TRBV6-5,NA,ASSYRTEVFYGYT
TRBV7-2,NA,ASSFSQRTEAF
TRBV19,NA,ASGAQGYYGYT
TRBV19,once,ASTRQPGQGSNVLT
TRBV5-4,NA,ASSLRGGETQY
TRBV6-9,NA,ASSFEGGAETQY